This TCR beta chain was observed in a study of human T cells and chemical hapten exposure. Time point here: patch test 2, 6 weeks after DPC sensitization. Specified treatment: therapeutic diphenylcyclopropenone sensitization with weekly scalp DPC. Each CDR3 protein is one row after TCRdb ran MiXCR on the RACE reads. The table lists 84,000 or so distinct CDR3 sequences, roughly 10% of them singletons. Trimming shortened V by 5 bases and J by 6 bases, and 8 bases separated the two germline ends. CDR1 and CDR2 (germline): DFQATT, SNEGSKA (reference sequence). The CDR3 consists of 12 residues. The chain joins TRBV20-1 to TRBJ1-6; D might be TRBD1 (6 bases). Sample: whole blood, taken in connection with sensitization to the hapten diphenylcyclopropenone (DPC). This TCR came from a woman aged 25 to 45 with alopecia areata. Some clones in this sample may be carry-over from other donors' samples. DNA for the CDR3: TGCAGTGCTTCAGGGGTTAATTCACCCCTCCACTTT. It is translated as CSASGVNSPLHF.